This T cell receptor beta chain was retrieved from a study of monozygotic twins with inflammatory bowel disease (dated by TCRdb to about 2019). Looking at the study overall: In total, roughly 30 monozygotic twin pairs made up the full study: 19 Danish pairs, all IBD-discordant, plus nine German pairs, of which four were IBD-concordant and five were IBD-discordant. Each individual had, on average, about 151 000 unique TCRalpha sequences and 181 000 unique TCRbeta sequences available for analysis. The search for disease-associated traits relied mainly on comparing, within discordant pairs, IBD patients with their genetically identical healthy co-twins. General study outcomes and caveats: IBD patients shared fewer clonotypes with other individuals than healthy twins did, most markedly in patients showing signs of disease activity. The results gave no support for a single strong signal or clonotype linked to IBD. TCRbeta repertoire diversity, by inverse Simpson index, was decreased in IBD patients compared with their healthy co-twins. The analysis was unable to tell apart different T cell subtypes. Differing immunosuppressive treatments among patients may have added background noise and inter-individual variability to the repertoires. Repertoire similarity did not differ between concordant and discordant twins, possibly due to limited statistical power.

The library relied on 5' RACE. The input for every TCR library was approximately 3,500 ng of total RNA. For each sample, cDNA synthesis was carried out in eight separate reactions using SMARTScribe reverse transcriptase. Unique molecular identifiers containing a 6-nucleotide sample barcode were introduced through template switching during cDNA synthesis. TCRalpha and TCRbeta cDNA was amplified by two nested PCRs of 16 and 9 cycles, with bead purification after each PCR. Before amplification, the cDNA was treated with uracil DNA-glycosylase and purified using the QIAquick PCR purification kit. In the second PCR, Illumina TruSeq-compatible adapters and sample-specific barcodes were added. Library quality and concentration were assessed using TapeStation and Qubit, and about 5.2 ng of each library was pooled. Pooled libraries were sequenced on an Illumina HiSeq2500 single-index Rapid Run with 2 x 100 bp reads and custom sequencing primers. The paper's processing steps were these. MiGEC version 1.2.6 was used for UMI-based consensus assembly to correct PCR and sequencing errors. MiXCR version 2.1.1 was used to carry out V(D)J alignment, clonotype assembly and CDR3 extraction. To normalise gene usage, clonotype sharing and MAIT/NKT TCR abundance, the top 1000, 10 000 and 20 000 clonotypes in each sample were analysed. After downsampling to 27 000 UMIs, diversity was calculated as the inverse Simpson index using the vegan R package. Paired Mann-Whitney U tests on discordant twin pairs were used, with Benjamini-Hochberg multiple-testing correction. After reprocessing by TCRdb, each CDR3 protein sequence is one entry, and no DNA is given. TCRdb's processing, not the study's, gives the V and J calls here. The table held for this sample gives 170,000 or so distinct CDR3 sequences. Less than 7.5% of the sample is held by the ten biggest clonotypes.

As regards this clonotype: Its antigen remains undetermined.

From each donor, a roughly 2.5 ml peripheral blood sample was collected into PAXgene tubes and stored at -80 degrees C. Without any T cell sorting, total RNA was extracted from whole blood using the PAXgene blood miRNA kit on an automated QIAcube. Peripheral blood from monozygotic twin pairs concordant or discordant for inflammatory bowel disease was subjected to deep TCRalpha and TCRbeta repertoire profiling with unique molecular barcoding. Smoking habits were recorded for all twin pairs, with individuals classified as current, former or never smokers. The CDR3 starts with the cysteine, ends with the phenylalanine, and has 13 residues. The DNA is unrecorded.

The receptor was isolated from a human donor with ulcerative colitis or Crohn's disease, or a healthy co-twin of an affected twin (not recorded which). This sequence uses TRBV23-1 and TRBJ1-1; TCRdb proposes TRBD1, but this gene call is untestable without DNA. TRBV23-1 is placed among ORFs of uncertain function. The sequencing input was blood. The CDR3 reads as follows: CASSQGDRTEAFF.